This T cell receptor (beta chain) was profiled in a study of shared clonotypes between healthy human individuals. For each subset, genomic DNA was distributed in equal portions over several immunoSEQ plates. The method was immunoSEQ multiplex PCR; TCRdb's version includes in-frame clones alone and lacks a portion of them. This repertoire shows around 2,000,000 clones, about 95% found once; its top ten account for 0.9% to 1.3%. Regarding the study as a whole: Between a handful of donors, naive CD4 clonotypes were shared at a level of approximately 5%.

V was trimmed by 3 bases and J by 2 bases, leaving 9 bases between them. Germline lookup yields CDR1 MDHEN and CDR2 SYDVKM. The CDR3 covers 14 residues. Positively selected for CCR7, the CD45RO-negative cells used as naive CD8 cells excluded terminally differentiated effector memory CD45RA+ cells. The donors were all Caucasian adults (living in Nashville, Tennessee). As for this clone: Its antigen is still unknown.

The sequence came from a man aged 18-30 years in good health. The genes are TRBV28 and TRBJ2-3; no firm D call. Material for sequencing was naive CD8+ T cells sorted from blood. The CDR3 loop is CASSFTPATDTQYF. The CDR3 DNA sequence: TGTGCCAGCAGTTTCACCCCAGCCACAGATACGCAGTATTTT. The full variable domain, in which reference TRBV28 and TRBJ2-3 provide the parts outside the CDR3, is DVKVTQSSRYLVKRTGEKVFLECVQDMDHENMFWYRQDPGLGLRLIYFSYDVKMKEKGDIPEGYSVSREKKERFSLILESASTNQTSMYLCASSFTPATDTQYFGPGTRLTVL.